The present entry profiles one T cell receptor (beta chain) with its context. The germline gives CDR1 DFQATT, CDR2 SNEGSKA (reference sequence). Trimming took 3 bases from V and 8 from J, leaving 17 bases between them. The CDR3 is 15 residues long. TCRdb's table, derived via immunoSEQ multiplex PCR, lists solely in-frame clones and lacks some. The sample gives about 250,000 clones, less than 90% of which show up once; 1.5% to 1.7% is in the top ten. The source of the sample is a study of blood T cell repertoires in COVID-19. V is TRBV20-1 and J is TRBJ1-6; D remains ambiguous. Sequenced material: peripheral blood. The TCR sequence derives from a woman aged 40 to 55 who had recovered from COVID-19. CDR3 DNA sequence: TGCAGTGCTAGTATTGCGGATCGACGGGATTCACCCCTCCACTTT. Translated, it gives CSASIADRRDSPLHF.